The 10 T cell receptor beta chains below all came from one sample that was sequenced in a study of post-analysis software for immune sequencing data. Study results and caveats: Patients carried roughly five TRBV segments more frequently than controls did, and TRBV5-6, TRBV5-1 and TRBV20-1 were among them.

Unique molecular identifiers were built into the TCR beta cDNA libraries. TCRdb recomputed calls from the PCR reads with MiXCR, one row per CDR3 protein. This sample has about 430,000 distinct CDR3 sequences, with about 40% found just once. Antigens for these TCRs are unknown. The source material was blood. The receptors come from a girl aged 2-10 years with multiple sclerosis.

By share, this clonotype counts as medium-sized. The CDR3 loop reads CASSLSLAGYGYTF. Written as DNA, the CDR3 is TGTGCCAGCAGTTTATCCCTGGCAGGATATGGCTACACCTTC. The gene calls are TRBV27 and TRBJ1-2, with D unresolved. In germline, CDR1 is MNHEY, CDR2 SMNVEV (reference sequence). Trimming left V 0 bases short and J 5 bases short, with 10 bases between. This CDR3 region has 14 residues.

The chain joins TRBV11-2 to TRBJ2-7; the match to TRBD2 covers 7 bases. J lost 5 bases, V lost 5 bases, and 9 bases had no gene match. The CDR3 contains 14 residues. Germline V CDR1 and CDR2: SGHAT, FQNNGV. CDR3 loop: CASSPGLVVNEQYF. The CDR3 nucleotides are TGTGCCAGCAGCCCCGGACTAGTTGTTAACGAGCAGTACTTC.

This clonotype has a handful of counts. The chain has TRBV6-6 and TRBJ2-1; 7 bases are shared with TRBD2. Germline CDR1 and CDR2: MNHNY and SVGAGI (reference sequence). The CDR3 consists of 15 residues. V was pared by 7 bases and J by 5 bases, with 11 bases of the junction left unmatched. CDR3 sequence: CASKLSGGGHNEQFF. The CDR3 DNA reads TGTGCCAGCAAACTATCTGGCGGGGGACACAATGAGCAGTTCTTC.

This clonotype was seen a handful of times. The rearrangement uses TRBV5-1 and TRBJ1-2; D call uncertain. The germline gives CDR1 SGHRS, CDR2 YFSETQ. The CDR3 runs 14 residues. The ends were cut back, 0 bases at V and 0 bases at J, with 6 bases in the middle. The CDR3 sequence is CASSLVGSNYGYTF. The DNA of the CDR3 is TGCGCCAGCAGCTTGGTGGGGTCTAACTATGGCTACACCTTC.

This clonotype was recorded at least ten times. The chain joins TRBV7-3 to TRBJ2-6; D not resolved. Deletions cut 5 bases from V and 2 bases from J, with 1 base between. The CDR3 is 12 amino acids. From germline, CDR1 is SGHTA and CDR2 FQGTGA. CDR3 in amino acids: CASSPGANVLTF. In DNA, the CDR3 is TGTGCCAGCAGCCCTGGGGCCAACGTCCTGACTTTC. The variable domain in full, with the rest retrieved from reference TRBV7-3 and TRBJ2-6, is GAGVSQTPSNKVTEKGKYVELRCDPISGHTALYWYRQSLGQGPEFLIYFQGTGAADDSGLPNDRFFAVRPEGSVSTLKIQRTERGDSAVYLCASSPGANVLTFGAGSRLTVL.

This clonotype was detected a few times. The rearrangement joins TRBV20-1 to TRBJ1-5; the match to TRBD1 covers 7 bases. Losses at the gene ends were 0 bases for V and 2 bases for J; bases not matched to a gene: 1. The germline V gene has CDR1 DFQATT and CDR2 SNEGSKA (reference sequence). The CDR3 is 14 amino acids. The CDR3 DNA follows: TGCAGTGCTAGAGATCAGGGGGGCAATCAGCCCCAGCATTTT. Amino acids: CSARDQGGNQPQHF.

The chain couples TRBV5-1 to TRBJ2-5, with a possible D match to TRBD2 (5 bases). V was shortened by 1 base and J by 0 bases, with 10 bases between the two germline ends. There are 15 residues in the CDR3. CDR1 SGHRS and CDR2 YFSETQ come from the germline V gene. The CDR3 is CASSLSNGDQETQYF. The CDR3 DNA follows: TGCGCCAGCAGCTTGTCCAACGGGGACCAAGAGACCCAGTACTTC.

The chain employs TRBV10-3 and TRBJ2-1, with no clear D. The CDR3 totals 15 residues. Germline V gives CDR1 ENHRY, CDR2 SYGVKD. Trimming removed 3 bases from V and 10 bases from J, with 19 bases in between. The CDR3, as DNA: TGTGCCATCAGTGACCCTGGTATGGGCGTGGGGGAGCAGTTCTTC. Residues: CAISDPGMGVGEQFF.

This clonotype was observed a few times. The junction does not match germline at one end; this may be a read error. The chain is built from TRBV20-1 and TRBJ2-5; no clear D. The CDR3 is made up of 9 amino acids. Germline CDR1 DFQATT, CDR2 SNEGSKA (reference sequence). CDR3 sequence reads: CSVQEAQYF. The CDR3 coding sequence is TGCAGTGTACAAGAGGCCCAGTACTTC.

This chain links TRBV12-3 or TRBV12-4 with TRBJ1-5; D uncertain. This CDR3 is 15 amino acids long. Between the trimmed V and J ends, which lost 7 bases and 6 bases, there was a span of 19 bases. The CDR3 loop is CASTPRGASAQPQHF. CDR3 sequence (DNA): TGTGCCAGCACTCCCCGGGGTGCCAGCGCTCAGCCCCAGCATTTT.